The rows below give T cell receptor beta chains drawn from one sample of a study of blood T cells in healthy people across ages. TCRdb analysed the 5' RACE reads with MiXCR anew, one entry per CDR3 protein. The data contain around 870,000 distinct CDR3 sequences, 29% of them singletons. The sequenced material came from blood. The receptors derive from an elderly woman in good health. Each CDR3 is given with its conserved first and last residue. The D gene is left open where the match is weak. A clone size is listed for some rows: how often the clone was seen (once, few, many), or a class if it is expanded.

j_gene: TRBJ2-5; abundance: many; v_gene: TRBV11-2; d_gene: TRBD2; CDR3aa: CASSSVAGGAETQYF; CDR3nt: TGTGCCAGCAGCTCTGTAGCGGGGGGAGCAGAGACCCAGTACTTC
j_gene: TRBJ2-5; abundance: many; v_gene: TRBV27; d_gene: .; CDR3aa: CASRPPGAASTETQYF; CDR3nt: TGTGCCAGCAGACCGCCAGGGGCAGCCTCCACAGAGACCCAGTACTTC
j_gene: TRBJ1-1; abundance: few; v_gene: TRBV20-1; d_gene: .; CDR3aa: CSASEATGGTEAFF; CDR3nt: TGCAGTGCTAGTGAAGCGACGGGAGGGACTGAAGCTTTCTTT
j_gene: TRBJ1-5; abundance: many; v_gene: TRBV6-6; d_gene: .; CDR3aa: CASSYTPRTASNQPQHF; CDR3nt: TGTGCCAGCAGTTACACCCCTAGGACGGCTAGCAATCAGCCCCAGCATTTT
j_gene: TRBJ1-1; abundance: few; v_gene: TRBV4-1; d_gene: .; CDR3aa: CASNNDAEAFF; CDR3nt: TGCGCCAGCAACAACGACGCTGAAGCTTTCTTT
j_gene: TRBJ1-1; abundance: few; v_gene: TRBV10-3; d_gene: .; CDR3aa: CAISESGANTEAFF; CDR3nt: TGTGCCATCAGTGAGTCGGGGGCGAACACTGAAGCTTTCTTT
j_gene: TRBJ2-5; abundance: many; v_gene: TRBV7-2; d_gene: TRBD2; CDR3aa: CASSFLLAGTETQYF; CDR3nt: TGTGCCAGCAGCTTCCTACTAGCGGGGACGGAGACCCAGTACTTC
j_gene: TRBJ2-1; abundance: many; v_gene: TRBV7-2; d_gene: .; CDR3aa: CASSLGGGLGNEQFF; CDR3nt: TGTGCCAGCAGCTTAGGTGGGGGGCTCGGCAATGAGCAGTTCTTC
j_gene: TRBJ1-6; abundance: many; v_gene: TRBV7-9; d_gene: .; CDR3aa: CASSHREANSPLHF; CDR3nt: TGTGCCAGCAGCCACCGGGAAGCTAATTCACCCCTCCACTTT
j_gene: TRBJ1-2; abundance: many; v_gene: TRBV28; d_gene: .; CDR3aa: CASSLGERGYTF; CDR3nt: TGTGCCAGCAGCTTAGGTGAAAGAGGCTACACCTTC
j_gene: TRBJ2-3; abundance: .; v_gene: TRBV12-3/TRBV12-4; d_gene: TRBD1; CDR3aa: CASSRRQGADAQYF; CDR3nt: TGTGCCAGCAGCCGCCGACAGGGCGCAGATGCGCAGTATTTT
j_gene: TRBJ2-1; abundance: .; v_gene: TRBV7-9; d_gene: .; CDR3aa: CASRLGQSGRFF; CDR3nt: TGTGCCAGCAGACTCGGACAGAGTGGCCGGTTCTTC
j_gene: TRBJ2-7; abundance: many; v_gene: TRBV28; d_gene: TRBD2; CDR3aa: CASSPGGVSNYEQYF; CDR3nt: TGTGCCAGCAGTCCGGGGGGGGTCTCAAACTACGAGCAGTACTTC
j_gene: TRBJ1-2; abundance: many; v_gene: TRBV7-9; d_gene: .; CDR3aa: CASSFDRAYGYTF; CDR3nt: TGTGCCAGCAGCTTTGACAGAGCCTATGGCTACACCTTC
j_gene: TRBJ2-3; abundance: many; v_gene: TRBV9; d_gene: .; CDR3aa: CASSVAGAQGDTQYF; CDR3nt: TGTGCCAGCAGCGTAGCGGGCGCCCAGGGAGATACGCAGTATTTT
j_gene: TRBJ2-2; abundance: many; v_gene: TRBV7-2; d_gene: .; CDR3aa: CASSRSGFRNTGELFF; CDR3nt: TGTGCCAGCAGCCGATCCGGGTTTAGAAACACCGGGGAGCTGTTTTTT
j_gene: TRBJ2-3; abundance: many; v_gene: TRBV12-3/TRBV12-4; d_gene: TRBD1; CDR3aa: CASSLGQWDTQYF; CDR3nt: TGTGCCAGCAGTTTGGGACAGTGGGATACGCAGTATTTT
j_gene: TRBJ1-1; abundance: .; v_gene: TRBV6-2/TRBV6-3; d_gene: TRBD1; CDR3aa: CASRRNRGLYGQQNTEAFF; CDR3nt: TGTGCCAGCAGGCGTAACAGGGGGCTGTATGGCCAACAGAACACTGAAGCTTTCTTT
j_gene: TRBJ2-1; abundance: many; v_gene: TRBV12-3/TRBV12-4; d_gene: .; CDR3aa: CASSFSTTAGSSYNEQFF; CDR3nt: TGTGCCAGCAGTTTTTCCACAACGGCGGGGAGCTCCTACAATGAGCAGTTCTTC
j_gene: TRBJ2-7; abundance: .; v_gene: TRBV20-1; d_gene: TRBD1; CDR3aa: CSASDYRGSYEQYF; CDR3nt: TGCAGTGCCTCTGACTACAGGGGATCCTACGAGCAGTACTTC
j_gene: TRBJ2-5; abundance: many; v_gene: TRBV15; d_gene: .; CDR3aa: CATSRDKGQETQYF; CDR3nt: TGTGCCACCAGCAGAGACAAAGGACAAGAGACCCAGTACTTC
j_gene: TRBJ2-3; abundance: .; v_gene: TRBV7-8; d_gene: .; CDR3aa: CASSKPLADTQYF; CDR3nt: TGTGCCAGCAGCAAACCGCTAGCGGATACGCAGTATTTT
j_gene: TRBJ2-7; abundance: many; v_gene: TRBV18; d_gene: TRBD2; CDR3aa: CASSPDRTRAYEQYF; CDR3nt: TGTGCCAGCTCACCAGACCGGACTAGGGCCTACGAGCAGTACTTC
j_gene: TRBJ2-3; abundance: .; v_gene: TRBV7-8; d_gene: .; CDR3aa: CASSLGTRRGGTDTQYF; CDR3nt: TGTGCCAGCAGCTTAGGGACGAGGAGGGGGGGGACAGATACGCAGTATTTT